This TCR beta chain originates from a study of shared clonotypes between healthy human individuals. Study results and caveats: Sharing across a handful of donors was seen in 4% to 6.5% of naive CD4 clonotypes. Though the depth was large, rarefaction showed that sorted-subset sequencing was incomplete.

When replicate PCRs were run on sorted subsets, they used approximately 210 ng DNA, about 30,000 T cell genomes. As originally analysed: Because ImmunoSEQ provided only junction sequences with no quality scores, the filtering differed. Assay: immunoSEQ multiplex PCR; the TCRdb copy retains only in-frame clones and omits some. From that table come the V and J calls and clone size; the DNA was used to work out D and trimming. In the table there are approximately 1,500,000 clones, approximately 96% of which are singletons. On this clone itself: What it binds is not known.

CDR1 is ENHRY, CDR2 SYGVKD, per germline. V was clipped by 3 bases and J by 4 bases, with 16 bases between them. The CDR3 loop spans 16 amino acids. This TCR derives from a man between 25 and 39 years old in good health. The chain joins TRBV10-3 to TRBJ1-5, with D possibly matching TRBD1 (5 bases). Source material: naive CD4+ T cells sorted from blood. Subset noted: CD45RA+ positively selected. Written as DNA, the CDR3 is TGTGCCATCAGTGACCGCAGAGGAGGGGTAAATCAGCCCCAGCATTTT. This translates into CAISDRRGGVNQPQHF.